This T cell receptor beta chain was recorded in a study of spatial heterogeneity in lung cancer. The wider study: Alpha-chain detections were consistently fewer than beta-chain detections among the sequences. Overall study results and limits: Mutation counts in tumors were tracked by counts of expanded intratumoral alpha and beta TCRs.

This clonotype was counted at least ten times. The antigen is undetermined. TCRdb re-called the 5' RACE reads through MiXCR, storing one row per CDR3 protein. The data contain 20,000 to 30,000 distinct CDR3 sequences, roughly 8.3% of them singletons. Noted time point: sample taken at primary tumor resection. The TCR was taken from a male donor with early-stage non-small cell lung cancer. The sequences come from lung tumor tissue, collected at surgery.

The CDR3 DNA is TGTGCCAGCAGGGCGGGACAGTTGACAGATACGCAGTATTTT. Its translation: CASRAGQLTDTQYF. The chain employs TRBV2 and TRBJ2-3, with TRBD1 as a possible D gene (7 bases). In germline, CDR1 is SNHLY, CDR2 FYNNEI. V gave up 6 bases and J gave up 3 bases, with 13 bases separating them. The CDR3 is 14 residues long.